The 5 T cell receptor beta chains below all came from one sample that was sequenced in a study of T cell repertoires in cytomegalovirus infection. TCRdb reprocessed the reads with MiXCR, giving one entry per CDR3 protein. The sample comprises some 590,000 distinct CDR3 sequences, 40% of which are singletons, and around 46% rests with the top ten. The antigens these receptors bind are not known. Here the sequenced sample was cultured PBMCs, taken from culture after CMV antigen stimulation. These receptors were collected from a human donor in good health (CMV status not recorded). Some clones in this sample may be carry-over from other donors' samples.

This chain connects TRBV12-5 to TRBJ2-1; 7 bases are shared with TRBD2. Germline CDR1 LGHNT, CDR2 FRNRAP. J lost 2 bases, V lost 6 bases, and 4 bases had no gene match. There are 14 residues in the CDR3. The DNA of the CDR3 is TGTGCTAGTGGCTGGGGGACTACCTACAATGAGCAGTTCTTC. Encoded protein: CASGWGTTYNEQFF. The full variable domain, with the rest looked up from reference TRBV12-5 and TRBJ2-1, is DARVTQTPRHKVTEMGQEVTMRCQPILGHNTVFWYRQTMMQGLELLAYFRNRAPLDDSGMPKDRFSAEMPDATLATLKIQPSEPRDSAVYFCASGWGTTYNEQFFGPGTRLTVL.

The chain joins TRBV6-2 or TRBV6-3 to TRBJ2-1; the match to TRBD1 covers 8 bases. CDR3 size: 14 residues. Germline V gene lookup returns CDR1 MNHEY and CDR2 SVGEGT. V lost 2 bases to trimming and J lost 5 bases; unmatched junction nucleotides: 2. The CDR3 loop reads CASSYPGGHNEQFF. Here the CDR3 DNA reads TGTGCCAGCAGTTACCCAGGGGGCCACAATGAGCAGTTCTTC.

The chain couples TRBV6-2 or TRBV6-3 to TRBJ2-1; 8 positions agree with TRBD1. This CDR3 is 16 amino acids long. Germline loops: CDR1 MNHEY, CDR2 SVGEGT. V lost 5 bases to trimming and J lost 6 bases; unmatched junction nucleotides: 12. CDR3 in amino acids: CASSQLQGDRGNEQFF. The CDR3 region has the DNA TGTGCCAGCAGTCAACTACAGGGGGATCGTGGCAATGAGCAGTTCTTC.

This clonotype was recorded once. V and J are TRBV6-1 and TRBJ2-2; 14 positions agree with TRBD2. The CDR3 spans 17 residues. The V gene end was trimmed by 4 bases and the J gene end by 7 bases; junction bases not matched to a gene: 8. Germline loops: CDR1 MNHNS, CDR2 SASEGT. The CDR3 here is CASSGTGTSGSGGELFF. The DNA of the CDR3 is TGTGCCAGCAGTGGGACCGGGACTAGCGGGAGTGGCGGGGAGCTGTTTTTT.

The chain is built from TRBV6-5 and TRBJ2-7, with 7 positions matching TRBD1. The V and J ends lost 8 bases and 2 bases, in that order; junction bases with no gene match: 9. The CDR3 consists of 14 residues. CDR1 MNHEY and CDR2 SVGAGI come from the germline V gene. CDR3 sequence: CASQTLTGPYEQYF. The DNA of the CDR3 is TGTGCCAGCCAAACTTTGACAGGGCCCTACGAGCAGTACTTC.